The source of this TCR beta chain is a study of CD8 T cells in Susac syndrome. V lost 4 bases and J lost 0; bases outside the gene matches: 4. CDR1 SGDLS and CDR2 YYNGEE come from the germline V gene. The CDR3 length is 14 residues. RNA, at about 0.45 to 1 ug, was reverse transcribed with random hexamers. Using its own MiXCR run on the immunoSEQ multiplex PCR reads, TCRdb lists one record per CDR3 protein. The sample lists tens of thousands of distinct CDR3 sequences, 85% to 95% occurring once. This rearrangement joins TRBV9 to TRBJ2-7, with 7 bases aligning to TRBD1. What was sequenced was CD4+ T cells from PBMCs. The TCR was taken from a human donor with Susac syndrome. The CDR3 nucleotides are TGTGCCAGCAGCCGAGGGACAGACTCCTACGAGCAGTACTTC. Translating gives CASSRGTDSYEQYF.